This TCR beta chain was obtained from a study of shared clonotypes between healthy human individuals. Overall study findings and caveats: An expected dependence of interdonor clonotype sharing on sequencing depth was noted. The researchers took only blood, and tissue repertoires probably look different. Larger richness was generally estimated for naive than memory subsets.

Germline V CDR1 and CDR2: SGHNT, YYREEE (reference sequence). Trimming stripped 0 bases from V and 0 bases from J, with 7 bases between. The CDR3 runs to 15 residues. This clone turned up a few times. Its antigen remains unidentified. Adults of Caucasian background living in Nashville, Tennessee made up all donors. TCRdb's copy holds only in-frame clones and misses some; the assay was immunoSEQ multiplex PCR. The sample lists a few million clones; just under 95% were seen once. Sequenced sample: naive CD4+ T cells from PBMCs. Subset meaning: CD45RA+ positively selected. This chain connects TRBV5-4 to TRBJ1-3; D not resolved. The sequence came from a man aged 18 to 29 in good health. Some clones in this sample may be carry-over from other donors' samples. CDR3 DNA sequence: TGTGCCAGCAGCTTGGCGCCCGACTCTGGAAACACCATATATTTT. It translates to CASSLAPDSGNTIYF. Together with reference TRBV5-4 and TRBJ1-3, the CDR3 gives the full variable domain: ETGVTQSPTHLIKTRGQQVTLRCSSQSGHNTVSWYQQALGQGPQFIFQYYREEENGRGNFPPRFSGLQFPNYSSELNVNALELDDSALYLCASSLAPDSGNTIYFGEGSWLTVV.